This section outlines one T cell receptor beta chain sequence together with its context. What it binds is unknown. Primed by a sample-barcoded 5' primer and a J-beta primer mix, a second PCR proceeded for 7 to 11 cycles. Tagging of each cDNA molecule was performed by a template-switch adaptor with 12 random nucleotides. TCRdb used MiXCR to reprocess the 5' RACE reads, holding one entry per CDR3 protein. The repertoire holds 790,000 or so distinct CDR3 sequences, with 35% to 60% as singletons. Each donor was a healthy Caucasian individual from Russia, aged about 6 to 100. The data stem from a study of blood T cells in healthy people across ages. The CDR3 consists of 16 residues. V lost 4 bases and J lost 2, with 17 bases in between. CDR1 MDHEN and CDR2 SYDVKM come from the germline V gene. Study-wide results and limits: The study found TCR beta diversity correlated strongly with naive T cell percentage. The fall in TCR beta diversity per million T cells was roughly linear with age.

The sequenced material came from blood. The clonotype originates from a man aged 80 or over in good health. V is TRBV28 and J is TRBJ1-1; possibly TRBD1 for D (5 bases). The CDR3 DNA reads as TGTGCCAGCAGTTCCACTGGGGGGGGGTATAACACTGAAGCTTTCTTT. Translation gives CASSSTGGGYNTEAFF. The full variable domain, completed using reference TRBV28 and TRBJ1-1, is DVKVTQSSRYLVKRTGEKVFLECVQDMDHENMFWYRQDPGLGLRLIYFSYDVKMKEKGDIPEGYSVSREKKERFSLILESASTNQTSMYLCASSSTGGGYNTEAFFGQGTRLTVV.